This TCR beta chain derives from a study of CD8+ T cells in alopecia areata. As for the study in general: At a dose of 5 to 10 mg twice daily, oral tofacitinib was given to treated patients.

Cell sorting on a FACSAria was used to separate CD4+ and CD8+ T cells from the PBMCs. At least ten counts were recorded for this clone. What it recognizes is unknown. V lost 3 bases and J 8 bases, leaving 10 bases between the germline ends. This CDR3 has 12 residues. Germline values: CDR1 SEHNR, CDR2 FQNEAQ (reference sequence). As the sequencing template, cDNA was produced by extracting RNA and reverse transcribing it. Some clones are missing from TCRdb's copy, which holds only in-frame ones; the method was immunoSEQ multiplex PCR. The sample has 150,000 to 200,000 clones, approximately 59% seen once. Study-wide results and caveats: Scalp sample sequencing also detects resident alphabeta T cells of normal skin.

The gene calls are TRBV7-9 and TRBJ1-1, with a weak D call TRBD1 (5 bases). This specimen was CD4+ T cells sorted from blood, taken at week 0. The sequence came from a human donor with alopecia areata. This CDR3 reads CASSFSGTEAFF. In DNA, the CDR3 is TGTGCCAGCAGCTTCAGCGGGACGGAAGCTTTCTTT. The full variable domain, in which reference TRBV7-9 and TRBJ1-1 provide the parts outside the CDR3, is DTGVSQNPRHKITKRGQNVTFRCDPISEHNRLYWYRQTLGQGPEFLTYFQNEAQLEKSRLLSDRFSAERPKGSFSTLEIQRTEQGDSAMYLCASSFSGTEAFFGQGTRLTVV.